This T cell receptor (beta chain) was identified during a study of blood T cell repertoires in COVID-19 (dated by TCRdb to between 2020 and 2021). About the study as a whole: The collaborator samples originated in the United States, Italy and Spain and spanned the acute and convalescent phases of COVID-19. The repertoires were released in a freely available public database meant as a resource for research on the immune response to SARS-CoV-2. Deeply sampled blood TCRbeta repertoires from subjects exposed to, actively infected with, or recovered from COVID-19 were included in the dataset. The material from the prospective study consisted of cDNA or gDNA derived from T cells, B-cell-depleted T cells, or PBMCs. The samples were drawn from the first 160 participants of the ongoing ImmuneRACE study and from 1,254 subjects provided by 6 global collaborators. The sample metadata nearly always contained a de-identified subject ID, COVID-19 status, age in years and sex. HLA class I and class II types, where available, came from metadata supplied by the sample provider rather than from assay-based typing.

TCRbeta CDR3 regions were amplified from genomic DNA using the immunoSEQ Assay, a bias-controlled multiplex PCR. Per the original workflow: The number of nucleated cells in each sample was estimated by amplification of reference gene primers within the assay. To quantify the absolute abundance of each unique TCRbeta CDR3 rearrangement, sequence reads were collapsed and filtered. For each sample, productive Simpson clonality was calculated as the square root of Simpson's diversity index over productive rearrangements. The clones in this table, taken by TCRdb from immuneACCESS, are in-frame only. Not every clone is retained; where verified, under half of the shortfall comes from an unresolved V gene, and the cause of the rest is unknown. That table furnishes V, J and clone size, whereas the DNA furnished D and trimming. The sample table contains about 190,000 clones; only one count was recorded for 80% of them. In total, the top ten clones hold around 6.9% of the sample.

Each collaborating institution followed its own protocols to collect whole blood in K2EDTA tubes. For TCRbeta analysis, collaborator samples were shipped as frozen whole blood, as isolated PBMCs, or as DNA extracted from either sample type. Points on this clone: Its antigen specificity is not known. Within one base of it there is no much larger clone, and no base qualities were kept.

The CDR1 and CDR2 encoded by the germline V gene (reference sequence) are LNHNV and YYDKDF. From cysteine to phenylalanine, the CDR3 is 14 amino acids long. This entry keeps only the CDR3 DNA: 42 bases, framed from base 1. A distance of 13 bases separates the germline ends of V and J, which lose 3 bases and 5 bases respectively. Overall results and qualifications from the work: Clinical and demographic metadata were provided uncurated, with the amount varying by source and participant.

Sequenced: peripheral blood. The chain uses TRBV15 and TRBJ2-5; the D segment could be TRBD1, given 5 matching bases. The TCR comes from a man in his sixties with acute or convalescent COVID-19. The DNA reads as follows: TGTGCCACCAGCAGGGACCCAGGGTCTGAGACCCAGTACTTC. Protein translation: CATSRDPGSETQYF.